Reported below is one TCR beta chain. The antigen is not known. One junction end disagrees with the germline gene, perhaps due to a read error. The template was RNA from unsorted bulk tissue. This sample was taken from a study of tumor and adjacent non-tumor tissue in lung cancer. From germline, CDR1 is DFQATT and CDR2 SNEGSKA (reference sequence). There are 15 residues in the CDR3. The library came from three nested PCR rounds adapted from ARM-PCR protocols. TCRdb passed the multiplex PCR reads through MiXCR, listing each CDR3 protein once. The sample records 70,000 to 80,000 distinct CDR3 sequences, 72% being singletons. General study results and limits: Tumor repertoires had a smaller top 100 clone share than normal lung.

The TCR sequence derives from a woman in her 40s with non-small cell lung cancer. The V gene is TRBV20-1, the J gene TRBJ1-6; 7 bases match TRBD1. Sequenced material: lung tumor tissue. The CDR3 nucleotides are TGCAGTGCTAGAGAAGGTCAGGGGGAATATTCACACCTCCACTTT. Amino acids: CSAREGQGEYSHLHF.